This T cell receptor beta chain was sequenced for a study of T cell responses to AZD1222 COVID-19 vaccine. Sequencing was performed with immunoSEQ multiplex PCR; in TCRdb, only in-frame clones are kept and a portion is missing. The sample consists of about 150,000 clones, over 75% of them appearing once. CDR1 is SGHTA and CDR2 is FQGNSA in the germline V gene. The V segment lost 6 bases and the J segment 4 bases; nucleotides outside the gene matches: 3. CDR3 length equals 14 residues. This sequence originates from an adult in good health. This chain links TRBV7-2 with TRBJ2-2, with TRBD2 identical over 9 bases. Sequenced material: peripheral blood, taken on day 0 of AZD1222 vaccination. Here the CDR3 reads CASRRSGSTGELFF. The DNA of the CDR3 is TGTGCCAGCAGACGTAGCGGGAGCACCGGGGAGCTGTTTTTT. The entire variable domain, with the rest obtained from reference TRBV7-2 and TRBJ2-2, is as follows: GAGVSQSPSNKVTEKGKDVELRCDPISGHTALYWYRQSLGQGLEFLIYFQGNSAPDKSGLPSDRFSAERTGGSVSTLTIQRTQQEDSAVYLCASRRSGSTGELFFGEGSRLTVL.